Listed below are T cell receptor beta chains from one sample, sequenced in a study of blood T cell repertoires in COVID-19. Sequencing was performed with immunoSEQ multiplex PCR; in TCRdb, only in-frame clones are kept and a portion is missing. The data show 200,000 to 250,000 clones, with 70% to 90% seen just once and 2.7% held by the top ten. Sequencing was done on a sample of peripheral blood. Receptors originate from a man aged 25-45 years with COVID-19, enrolled during active disease. Each CDR3 is given without its conserved first and last residue. Fields, in order: V gene, D gene, CDR3 protein. D genes are given only for firm matches.

>TRBV7-3|TRBD1
ASSWTRDSEAF
>TRBV3-1/TRBV3-2|TRBD1
ASSPEVQGASYGYT
>TRBV5-4|-
ASSLGSSGNTIY
>TRBV19|TRBD1
ASNRDRADNEQF
>TRBV24-1|TRBD1
ATSDYGFGTGSDTQY
>TRBV5-1|-
ASSLGQVKQF
>TRBV12-2|-
ASRLARWRVGNTEAF
>TRBV9|TRBD1
ASNRQGRDSPLH
>TRBV3-1/TRBV3-2|-
ASSHGDGGGYT
>TRBV11-2|TRBD1
ASSWTGSNQPQH
>TRBV18|-
ASSPASEGTDTQY
>TRBV27|-
ASSLYSYNEQF
>TRBV25-1|-
ASSENKLARQF
>TRBV18|TRBD1
ASSPGQASYGYT
>TRBV4-3|-
ASSPLRGAEAF
>TRBV5-4|TRBD1
ASSRGGTGLSEAF
>TRBV28|TRBD2
ASSSRGRVDNEQF
>TRBV7-2|-
ASSSHDSEQF
>TRBV19|TRBD1
ASSKWVDRGYEQY
>TRBV19|TRBD2
ASSIMSGTGRNTEQF
>TRBV5-6|TRBD1
ASSRTGARGEKLF
>TRBV28|TRBD1
ASSLDRGRATNEKLF
>TRBV19|TRBD1
ASSLWTGGFGYT
>TRBV3-1/TRBV3-2|-
ASSQSSVAGTEAF
>TRBV5-5|-
ASNTQSYNSPLH
>TRBV5-1|TRBD1
ASSGGTGLDTQY
>TRBV4-1|-
ASSRTLGSGANVLT
>TRBV19|-
ASSIDLGGFTEAF
>TRBV5-4|TRBD2
ASSSGTSGNNEQF
>TRBV19|TRBD1
CSGTDISGANVLT
>TRBV28|-
ASSLGSAMVDTIY
>TRBV7-8|-
ASRIAGRPSGNTIY
>TRBV16|-
ASSQFVLDRDSYNEQF
>TRBV10-3|TRBD1
ATSGTGVDFTGELF
>TRBV5-8|-
ASSYSMGAANTGELF
>TRBV19|-
ASSISPGMNTEAF
>TRBV19|TRBD1
ASSTSGQFPQPQH
>TRBV29-1|TRBD1
SVEWRVGQGHKSYEQY
>TRBV7-2|TRBD1
ASSLGPTGDGEQY
>TRBV7-9|-
ASSPGNTQY
>TRBV14|-
ASSHTRSYNEQF
>TRBV5-6|-
ASSLETGGGTEAF
>TRBV10-3|-
AISETTGHQY
>TRBV19|-
ASSPGTQGNQPQH
>TRBV5-1|TRBD2
ASSGLADLYEQY